This TCR beta chain was sequenced during a study of vaccination and CD4 T cells after COVID-19. Study background: The post-COVID sampling time was a median about 100 days after diagnosis, ranging from 35 to 161.

As for treatment: roughly 11-day PBMC culture with coronavirus spike peptide pools or control peptides (ViraFEST assay). In the ViraFEST assay, peptide-pool expansion preceded TCR sequencing of expanded clonotypes. Sequencing of the DNA from cultured CD4+ T cells was carried out with the Oncomine TCR Beta short-read assay. Each CDR3 protein is one row after TCRdb ran MiXCR on the PCR reads. The sample includes more than 13,000 distinct CDR3 sequences, roughly 53% of them seen just once. Findings of the study overall: SARS-CoV-2-reactive clonotype medians increased from about 20 to 38, not significantly.

CDR1 is LNHDA, CDR2 SQIVND, per germline (reference sequence). Germline trimming cut 3 bases from V and 4 bases from J; bases unmatched to any gene: 5. The CDR3 totals 17 residues. Comments on this clonotype: Its specificity is unknown.

V gene TRBV19 combines with J gene TRBJ2-5; 16 bases map to TRBD2. This receptor was obtained from a human donor who had recovered from COVID-19. This specimen was CD4+ T cells from blood, cultured in vitro, taken before SARS-CoV-2 vaccination. CDR3 loop: CASSMQGLAGGPETQYF. In DNA form, the CDR3 reads TGTGCCAGTAGTATGCAGGGACTAGCGGGGGGGCCAGAGACCCAGTACTTC.